These 22 T cell receptor beta chains were all obtained from the same sample, sequenced in a study of T-cell reconstitution after alpha-beta-depleted transplantation in children. Unique molecular identifiers were incorporated during preparation of the TCRbeta library. In TCRdb, the PCR reads were re-called with MiXCR into one record per CDR3 protein. The table shows just under 250,000 distinct CDR3 sequences, with about 25% occurring only once. The sequencing here drew on PBMCs, taken before TCRalphabeta/CD19-depleted stem cell transplant. All receptors derive from a girl aged 2-10 years with Fanconi anemia, due to receive a stem cell transplant.

This chain connects TRBV7-9 to TRBJ2-7; D not certain. Germline V CDR1 and CDR2: SEHNR, FQNEAQ (reference sequence). The CDR3 consists of 14 residues. V was pared by 3 bases and J by 0 bases, with 9 bases between. CDR3 sequence: CASSFSRSSYEQYF. In DNA, the CDR3 is TGTGCCAGCAGCTTCTCAAGAAGCTCCTACGAGCAGTACTTC.

This sequence joins TRBV3-1 and TRBJ2-3, with 7 bases fitting TRBD1. Germline CDR1 reads LGHDT; CDR2 reads YNNKEL (reference sequence). The ends lost 4 bases at V and 2 bases at J; junction bases unmatched: 6. This CDR3 is 15 amino acids long. CDR3: CASSPWTGFTDTQYF. The CDR3, as DNA: TGTGCCAGCAGCCCTTGGACAGGCTTCACAGATACGCAGTATTTT.

V usage is TRBV11-1 and J usage is TRBJ2-5; possible D gene TRBD2, 5 bases. Trimming left V 6 bases short and J 0 bases short, with 17 bases between. The CDR3 has 16 residues. Germline lookup yields CDR1 SGHAT and CDR2 FQDESV (reference sequence). CDR3 sequence reads: CASRGSGPYNQETQYF. Here the CDR3 DNA reads TGTGCCAGCAGGGGGAGCGGACCATACAACCAAGAGACCCAGTACTTC.

This clonotype was detected ten times or more. The chain carries TRBV20-1 and TRBJ2-7; 10 bases align to TRBD2. Per the germline V gene, CDR1 is DFQATT and CDR2 is SNEGSKA (reference sequence). The CDR3 sequence is 15 residues long. J lost 9 bases, V lost 0 bases, and 11 bases had no gene match. The CDR3 sequence: CSARDQVAGGIGQYF. In DNA, the CDR3 is TGCAGTGCTAGAGATCAGGTAGCGGGAGGAATCGGGCAGTACTTC.

The gene calls are TRBV3-1 and TRBJ2-1, with unresolved D. This CDR3 is built from 13 residues. Germline CDR1 LGHDT, CDR2 YNNKEL (reference sequence). V lost 8 bases, J lost 3 bases, and 11 bases lay in between. The CDR3 here is CASSAANYNEQFF. The CDR3 DNA reads TGTGCCAGCTCGGCGGCCAACTACAATGAGCAGTTCTTC.

The CDR3 is CATRVGSGTYEQYF. CDR3 DNA: TGTGCCACCAGAGTGGGATCAGGGACCTACGAGCAGTACTTC. The gene calls are TRBV15 and TRBJ2-7; D may be TRBD1 (5 bases). The CDR3 has 14 amino acids. CDR1 is LNHNV, CDR2 YYDKDF, per germline (reference sequence). V shed 6 bases and J shed 2 bases, with 14 bases lying between them.

This clonotype was picked up a small number of times. This chain links TRBV29-1 with TRBJ2-1; TRBD2 matches at 14 bases. CDR1 is SQVTM and CDR2 is ANQGSEA in the germline V gene. This CDR3 contains 17 residues. Germline trimming cut 7 bases from V and 0 bases from J; bases unmatched to any gene: 8. CDR3 nucleotides: TGCAGCGCAGAGGGACTAGCGGGGGCCCTCTCCTACAATGAGCAGTTCTTC. This sequence encodes CSAEGLAGALSYNEQFF.

This clonotype was recorded many times. The rearrangement uses TRBV12-3 or TRBV12-4 and TRBJ2-5, with 10 bases aligning to TRBD2. CDR3 length: 17 amino acids. V gave up 5 bases and J gave up 2 bases; unmatched junction bases: 11. CDR3 bases: TGTGCCAGCAGTCCCCGGACTAGCGGTACCTTACAAGAGACCCAGTACTTC. Protein sequence: CASSPRTSGTLQETQYF.

Ten or more counts support this clonotype. The conserved final phenylalanine or tryptophan is absent from the CDR3, which likely points to a read error. CDR3 sequence: CSARRTSVYEQYL. The CDR3 nucleotides read TGCAGTGCTCGACGGACTAGCGTCTACGAGCAGTACCTC. The V and J genes are TRBV20-1 and TRBJ2-7, with 9 bases lining up with TRBD2. The V and J ends lost 5 bases and 3 bases, in that order; junction bases with no gene match: 5. This CDR3 contains 13 residues. Germline lookup yields CDR1 DFQATT and CDR2 SNEGSKA (reference sequence).

This clonotype was seen many times. The V call is TRBV5-1, the J call TRBJ2-5, with a weak D call TRBD2 (5 bases). Deletions cut 0 bases from V and 4 bases from J, with 13 bases between. Per germline, CDR1 SGHRS and CDR2 YFSETQ. CDR3 length equals 15 residues. The CDR3 is CASSLGPGVRETQYF. As DNA, the CDR3 is TGCGCCAGCAGCTTGGGGCCCGGGGTTCGAGAGACCCAGTACTTC.

The chain carries TRBV7-7 and TRBJ2-5; 7 bases are a match to TRBD1. This CDR3 comprises 17 residues. Germline lookup yields CDR1 SSHAT and CDR2 FNYEAQ (reference sequence). V shed 5 bases, J shed 0 bases, and the junction held 12 bases outside the gene matches. The CDR3, as DNA: TGTGCCAGCAGCCAAGACAGGGCCCCCCTCAACCAAGAGACCCAGTACTTC. This encodes CASSQDRAPLNQETQYF.

CDR3 sequence: CASSSSGTTYSYEQYF. CDR3 DNA: TGTGCCAGCAGCTCGTCCGGGACTACTTACTCCTACGAGCAGTACTTC. The J gene is TRBJ2-7, the V gene TRBV7-9; 7 bases align to TRBD2. The junction had 9 bases not matched to a gene; V was cut back by 4 bases and J by 0 bases. Per germline, CDR1 SEHNR and CDR2 FQNEAQ (reference sequence). This CDR3 is 16 amino acids long.

In this sample, this clonotype turned up a few times. This chain uses TRBV6-5 with TRBJ2-3; D is possibly TRBD1 (5 bases). The CDR3 runs to 14 residues. CDR1 is MNHEY and CDR2 is SVGAGI in the germline V gene. Trimming pared 9 bases from V and 2 bases from J, leaving 15 bases between. CDR3 in amino acids: CASRDSTLTDTQYF. The CDR3 DNA follows: TGTGCCAGTCGAGACAGTACCCTCACAGATACGCAGTATTTT.

This clonotype was observed at least ten times. The CDR3 reads CSASVSPFADTQYF. The CDR3 region has the DNA TGCAGTGCTTCGGTCTCCCCTTTTGCAGATACGCAGTATTTT. The chain carries TRBV20-1 and TRBJ2-3; D gene uncertain. This CDR3 region has 14 residues. Trimming removed 5 bases at V and 4 bases at J, with 16 bases between. Germline lookup yields CDR1 DFQATT and CDR2 SNEGSKA (reference sequence).

This clonotype was seen ten or more times. For the CDR3, the DNA is TGCGCCAGCAGCCGCGCGGCCCAAGAGACCCAGTACTTC. This encodes CASSRAAQETQYF. The chain carries TRBV5-1 and TRBJ2-5; D is uncertain. Trimming took off 4 bases at V and 1 base at J, with 8 bases between the two ends. The germline gives CDR1 SGHRS, CDR2 YFSETQ. This CDR3 comprises 13 residues.

The table lists this clonotype with many counts. J is TRBJ2-1 and V is TRBV4-2, with 10 bases aligning to TRBD2. Germline V lookup: CDR1 LGHNA, CDR2 YNFKEQ. This CDR3 spans 17 amino acids. The V and J ends lost 0 bases and 3 bases, in that order; junction bases with no gene match: 5. The DNA of the CDR3 is TGTGCCAGCAGCCAAGATCAAACTAGCGGGAACTACAATGAGCAGTTCTTC. This translates into CASSQDQTSGNYNEQFF.

The chain combines TRBV15 with TRBJ1-3; D gene ambiguous. Germline values: CDR1 LNHNV, CDR2 YYDKDF (reference sequence). CDR3 length equals 14 residues. V lost 2 bases and J lost 2, with 7 bases in between. CDR3 in amino acids: CATSRSGTGNTIYF. CDR3 DNA sequence: TGTGCCACCAGCAGATCCGGGACTGGAAACACCATATATTTT.

This clonotype occurred a few times. The rearrangement links TRBV19 to TRBJ2-5; TRBD2 agrees at 11 bases. This CDR3 region has 16 residues. V trimming: 1 base; J trimming: 3 bases; junction bases outside the gene matches: 4. CDR1 and CDR2 (germline): LNHDA, SQIVND (reference sequence). The CDR3 is CASSIVTSGSKETQYF. Here the CDR3 DNA reads TGTGCCAGTAGTATAGTTACTAGCGGGAGTAAAGAGACCCAGTACTTC.

A few counts support this clonotype. This sequence joins TRBV20-1 and TRBJ2-3, with unresolved D. V shed 6 bases and J shed 5 bases, with 15 bases lying between them. CDR1 and CDR2 from the germline V gene are DFQATT and SNEGSKA (reference sequence). The CDR3 runs 13 residues. The CDR3 DNA follows: TGCAGTGCGAGGAAGGTTGGGGTAGATACGCAGTATTTT. Translation: CSARKVGVDTQYF.

This clonotype showed up many times. This chain uses TRBV25-1 with TRBJ2-5; TRBD1 matches at 9 bases. The length of the CDR3 is 17 residues. The V gene end was trimmed by 1 base and the J gene end by 5 bases; junction bases not matched to a gene: 11. Germline values: CDR1 MGHDK, CDR2 SYGVNS. CDR3 in amino acids: CASSEFEWTGVEETQYF. CDR3 in DNA: TGTGCCAGCAGTGAATTCGAATGGACAGGGGTTGAGGAGACCCAGTACTTC.

V and J are TRBV27 and TRBJ2-1; TRBD2 aligns across 15 bases. V was pared by 0 bases and J by 4 bases, with 10 bases of the junction left unmatched. The CDR3 extends over 20 amino acids. In germline, CDR1 is MNHEY, CDR2 SMNVEV (reference sequence). The CDR3 region is CASSLSRGVGLAGGYNEQFF. In DNA form, the CDR3 reads TGTGCCAGCAGTTTATCTCGTGGGGTGGGACTAGCGGGAGGTTACAATGAGCAGTTCTTC.

The V gene is TRBV7-9, the J gene TRBJ1-1; maybe TRBD1 (6 bases). CDR1 is SEHNR, CDR2 FQNEAQ, per germline (reference sequence). V was cut by 2 bases and J by 4 bases, with 11 bases left in between. There are 14 residues in the CDR3. In DNA, the CDR3 is TGTGCCAGCAGCTTATTGGGCAGGGGCACTGAAGCTTTCTTT. Protein sequence: CASSLLGRGTEAFF.